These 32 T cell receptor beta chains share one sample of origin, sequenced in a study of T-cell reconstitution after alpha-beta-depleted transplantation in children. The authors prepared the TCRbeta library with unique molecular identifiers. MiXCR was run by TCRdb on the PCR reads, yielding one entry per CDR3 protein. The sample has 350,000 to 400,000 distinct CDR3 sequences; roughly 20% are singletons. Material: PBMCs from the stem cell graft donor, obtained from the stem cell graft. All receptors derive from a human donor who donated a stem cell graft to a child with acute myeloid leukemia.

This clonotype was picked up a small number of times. CDR3 sequence (DNA): TGCAGCGTTCAGGCCACAAATGGCTACACCTTC. Translated: CSVQATNGYTF. This chain uses TRBV29-1 with TRBJ1-2; D is ambiguous. Trimming pared 5 bases from V and 6 bases from J, leaving 10 bases between. Germline V CDR1 and CDR2: SQVTM, ANQGSEA. The CDR3 extends over 11 amino acids. Together with reference TRBV29-1 and TRBJ1-2, the CDR3 gives the full variable domain: SAVISQKPSRDICQRGTSLTIQCQVDSQVTMMFWYRQQPGQSLTLIATANQGSEATYESGFVIDKFPISRPNLTFSTLTVSNMSPEDSSIYLCSVQATNGYTFGSGTRLTVV.

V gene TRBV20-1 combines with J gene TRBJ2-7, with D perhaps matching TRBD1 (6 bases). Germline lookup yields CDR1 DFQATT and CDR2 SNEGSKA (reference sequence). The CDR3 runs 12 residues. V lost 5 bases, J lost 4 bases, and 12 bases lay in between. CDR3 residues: CSAYEQGYEQYF. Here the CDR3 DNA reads TGCAGTGCTTACGAACAGGGATACGAGCAGTACTTC.

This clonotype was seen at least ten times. The DNA for the CDR3 is TGTGCCAGCTCACCAAGCCCAAGCTCCTACGAGCAGTACTTC. This translates into CASSPSPSSYEQYF. The chain has TRBV18 and TRBJ2-7, with unresolved D. Germline V lookup: CDR1 KGHSH, CDR2 LQKENI. V shed 2 bases and J shed 0 bases, with 8 bases lying between them. The CDR3 is 14 amino acids. Supplemented by reference TRBV18 and TRBJ2-7, the full variable domain reads NAGVMQNPRHLVRRRGQEARLRCSPMKGHSHVYWYRQLPEEGLKFMVYLQKENIIDESGMPKERFSAEFPKEGPSILRIQQVVRGDSAAYFCASSPSPSSYEQYFGPGTRLTVT.

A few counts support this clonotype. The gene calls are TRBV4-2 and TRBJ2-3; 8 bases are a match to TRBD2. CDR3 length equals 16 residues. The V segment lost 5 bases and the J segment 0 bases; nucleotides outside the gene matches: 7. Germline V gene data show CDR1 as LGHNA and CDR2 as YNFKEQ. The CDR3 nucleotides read TGTGCCAGCAGCACCCGGGGACTAGTGAGCACAGATACGCAGTATTTT. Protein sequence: CASSTRGLVSTDTQYF.

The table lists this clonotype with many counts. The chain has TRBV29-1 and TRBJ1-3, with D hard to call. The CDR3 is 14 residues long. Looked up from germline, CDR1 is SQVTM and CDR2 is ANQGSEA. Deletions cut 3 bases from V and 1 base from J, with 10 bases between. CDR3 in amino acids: CSVDSFGSGNTIYF. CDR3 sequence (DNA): TGCAGCGTTGATTCGTTTGGGTCTGGAAACACCATATATTTT. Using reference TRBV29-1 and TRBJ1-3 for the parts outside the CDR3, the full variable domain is SAVISQKPSRDICQRGTSLTIQCQVDSQVTMMFWYRQQPGQSLTLIATANQGSEATYESGFVIDKFPISRPNLTFSTLTVSNMSPEDSSIYLCSVDSFGSGNTIYFGEGSWLTVV.

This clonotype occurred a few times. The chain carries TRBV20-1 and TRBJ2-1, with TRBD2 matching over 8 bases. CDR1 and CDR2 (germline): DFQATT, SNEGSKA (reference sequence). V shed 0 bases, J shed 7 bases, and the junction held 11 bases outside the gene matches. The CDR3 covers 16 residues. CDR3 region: CSARDVGGRWYNEQFF. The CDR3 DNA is TGCAGTGCTAGAGATGTTGGCGGGAGGTGGTATAATGAGCAGTTCTTC.

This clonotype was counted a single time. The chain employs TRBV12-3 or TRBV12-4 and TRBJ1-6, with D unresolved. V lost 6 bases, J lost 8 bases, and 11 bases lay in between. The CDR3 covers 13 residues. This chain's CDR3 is CASRRWPDSPLHF. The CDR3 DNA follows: TGTGCCAGCAGAAGGTGGCCAGATTCACCCCTCCACTTT.

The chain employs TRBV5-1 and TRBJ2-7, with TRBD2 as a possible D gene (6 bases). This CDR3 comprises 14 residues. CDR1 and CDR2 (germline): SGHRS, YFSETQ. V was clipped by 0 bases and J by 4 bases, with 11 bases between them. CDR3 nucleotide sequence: TGCGCCAGCAGCTTGGGATTTAGCGGATACGAGCAGTACTTC. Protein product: CASSLGFSGYEQYF.

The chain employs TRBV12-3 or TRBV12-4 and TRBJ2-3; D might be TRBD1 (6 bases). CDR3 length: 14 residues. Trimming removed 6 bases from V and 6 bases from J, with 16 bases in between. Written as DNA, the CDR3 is TGTGCCAGCAGCCAAGACAGGTATATGGATACGCAGTATTTT. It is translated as CASSQDRYMDTQYF.

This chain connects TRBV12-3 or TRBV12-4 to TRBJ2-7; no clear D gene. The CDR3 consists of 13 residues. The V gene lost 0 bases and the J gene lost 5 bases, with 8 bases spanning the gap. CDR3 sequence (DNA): TGTGCCAGCAGTTTAGCGCACAGAGACGAGCAGTACTTC. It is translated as CASSLAHRDEQYF.

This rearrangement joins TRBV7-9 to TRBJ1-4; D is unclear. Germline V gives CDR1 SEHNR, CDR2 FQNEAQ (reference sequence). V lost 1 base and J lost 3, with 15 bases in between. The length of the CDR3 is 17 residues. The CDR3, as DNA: TGTGCCAGCAGCTTAGTATACGAAACTCGGGCTAATGAAAAACTGTTTTTT. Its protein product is CASSLVYETRANEKLFF.

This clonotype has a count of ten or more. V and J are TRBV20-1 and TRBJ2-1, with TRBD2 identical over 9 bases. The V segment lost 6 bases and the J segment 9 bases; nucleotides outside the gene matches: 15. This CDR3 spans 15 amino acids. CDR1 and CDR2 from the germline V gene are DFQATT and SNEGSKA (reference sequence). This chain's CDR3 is CSAPGTAGGSGEQFF. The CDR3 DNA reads TGCAGTGCCCCTGGTACAGCGGGGGGTTCGGGTGAGCAGTTCTTC.

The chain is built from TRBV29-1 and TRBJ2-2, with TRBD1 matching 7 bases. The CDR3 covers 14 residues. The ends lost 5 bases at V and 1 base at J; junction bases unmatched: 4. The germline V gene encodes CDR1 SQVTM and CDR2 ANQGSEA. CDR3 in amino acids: CSVSPGGNTGELFF. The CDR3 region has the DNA TGCAGCGTTTCTCCAGGGGGGAACACCGGGGAGCTGTTTTTT.

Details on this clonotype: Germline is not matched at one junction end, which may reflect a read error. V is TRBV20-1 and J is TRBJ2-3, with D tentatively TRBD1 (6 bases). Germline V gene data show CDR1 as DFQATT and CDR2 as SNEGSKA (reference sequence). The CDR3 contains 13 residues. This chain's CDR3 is CSAKGTSKDTQYF. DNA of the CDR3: TGCAGTGCTAAAGGGACAAGCAAAGATACGCAGTATTTT.

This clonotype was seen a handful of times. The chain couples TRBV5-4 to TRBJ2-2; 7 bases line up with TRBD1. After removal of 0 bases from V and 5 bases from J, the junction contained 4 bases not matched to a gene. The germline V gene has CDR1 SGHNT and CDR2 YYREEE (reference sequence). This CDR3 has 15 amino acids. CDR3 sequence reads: CASSLEGALTGELFF. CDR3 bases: TGTGCCAGCAGCTTGGAGGGGGCGCTTACCGGGGAGCTGTTTTTT. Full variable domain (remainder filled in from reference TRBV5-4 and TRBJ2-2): ETGVTQSPTHLIKTRGQQVTLRCSSQSGHNTVSWYQQALGQGPQFIFQYYREEENGRGNFPPRFSGLQFPNYSSELNVNALELDDSALYLCASSLEGALTGELFFGEGSRLTVL.

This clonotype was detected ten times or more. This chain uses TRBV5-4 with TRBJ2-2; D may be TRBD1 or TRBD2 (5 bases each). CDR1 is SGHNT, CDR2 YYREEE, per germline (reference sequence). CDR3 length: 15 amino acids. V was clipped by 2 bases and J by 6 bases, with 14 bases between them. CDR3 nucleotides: TGTGCCAGCAGCTTCGGGGCAGGGCCCTCCGGGGAGCTGTTTTTT. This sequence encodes CASSFGAGPSGELFF.

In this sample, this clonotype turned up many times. The CDR3 is CASSLTGWNNADTQYF. DNA of the CDR3: TGCGCCAGCAGCTTGACGGGATGGAATAATGCAGATACGCAGTATTTT. The chain uses TRBV5-1 and TRBJ2-3; D perhaps matches TRBD2 (5 bases). Germline values: CDR1 SGHRS, CDR2 YFSETQ. Between the trimmed V and J ends, which lost 1 base and 4 bases, there was a span of 16 bases. This CDR3 comprises 16 residues.

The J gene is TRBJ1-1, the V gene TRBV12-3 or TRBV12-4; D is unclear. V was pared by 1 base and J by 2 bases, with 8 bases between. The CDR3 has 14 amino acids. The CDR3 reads CASSLGLTNTEAFF. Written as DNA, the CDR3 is TGTGCCAGCAGTTTAGGGTTAACTAACACTGAAGCTTTCTTT.

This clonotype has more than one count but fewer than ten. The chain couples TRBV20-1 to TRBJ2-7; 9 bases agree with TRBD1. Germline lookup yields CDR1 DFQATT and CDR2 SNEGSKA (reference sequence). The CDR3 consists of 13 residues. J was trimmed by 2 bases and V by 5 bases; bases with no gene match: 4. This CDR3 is CSASRTGAYEQYF. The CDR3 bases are TGCAGTGCTTCGCGGACAGGGGCCTACGAGCAGTACTTC.

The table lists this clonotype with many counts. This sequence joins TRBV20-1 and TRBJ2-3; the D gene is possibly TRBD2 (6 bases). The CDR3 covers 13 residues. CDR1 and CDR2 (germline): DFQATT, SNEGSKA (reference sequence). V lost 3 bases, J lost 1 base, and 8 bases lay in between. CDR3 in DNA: TGCAGTGCTAGTCCGGGGGGCACAGATACGCAGTATTTT. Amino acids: CSASPGGTDTQYF.

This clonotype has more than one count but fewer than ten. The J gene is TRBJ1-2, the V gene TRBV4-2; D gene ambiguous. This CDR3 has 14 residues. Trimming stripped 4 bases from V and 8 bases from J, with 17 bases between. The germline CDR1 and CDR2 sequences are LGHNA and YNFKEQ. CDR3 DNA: TGTGCCAGCAGCCTCACAAGAGAGGGTCGAGGCTACACCTTC. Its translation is CASSLTREGRGYTF.

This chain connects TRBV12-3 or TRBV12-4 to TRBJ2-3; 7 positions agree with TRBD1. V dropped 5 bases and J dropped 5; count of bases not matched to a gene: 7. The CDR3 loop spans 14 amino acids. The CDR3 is CASSQRGREDTQYF. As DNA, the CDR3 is TGTGCCAGCAGTCAAAGGGGGCGCGAAGATACGCAGTATTTT.

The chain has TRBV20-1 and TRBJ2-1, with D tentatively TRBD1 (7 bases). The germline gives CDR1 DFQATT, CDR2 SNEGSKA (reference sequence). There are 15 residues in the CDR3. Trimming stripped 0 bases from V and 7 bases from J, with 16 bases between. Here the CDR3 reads CSARDVGRGTNEQFF. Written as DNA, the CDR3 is TGCAGTGCTAGAGATGTTGGCAGGGGGACTAATGAGCAGTTCTTC.

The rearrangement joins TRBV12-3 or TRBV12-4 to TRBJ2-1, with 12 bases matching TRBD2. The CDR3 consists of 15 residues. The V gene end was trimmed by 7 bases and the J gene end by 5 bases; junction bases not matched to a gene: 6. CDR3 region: CASKSGLAGNNEQFF. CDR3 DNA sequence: TGTGCCAGCAAATCCGGACTAGCGGGGAACAATGAGCAGTTCTTC.

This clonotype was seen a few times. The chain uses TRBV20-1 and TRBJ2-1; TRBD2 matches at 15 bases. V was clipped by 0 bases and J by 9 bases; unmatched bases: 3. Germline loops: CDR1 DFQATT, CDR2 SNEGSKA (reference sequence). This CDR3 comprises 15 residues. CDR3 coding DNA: TGCAGTGCTAGAGATCGGGGACTAGCGGGAGGTGAGCAGTTCTTC. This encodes CSARDRGLAGGEQFF.

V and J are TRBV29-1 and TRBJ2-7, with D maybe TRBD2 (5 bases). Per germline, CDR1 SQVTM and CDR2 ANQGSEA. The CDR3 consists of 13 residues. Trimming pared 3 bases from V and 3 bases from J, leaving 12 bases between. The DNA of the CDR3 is TGCAGCGTTGACAGTGGGAGCGACTACGAGCAGTACTTC. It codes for CSVDSGSDYEQYF.

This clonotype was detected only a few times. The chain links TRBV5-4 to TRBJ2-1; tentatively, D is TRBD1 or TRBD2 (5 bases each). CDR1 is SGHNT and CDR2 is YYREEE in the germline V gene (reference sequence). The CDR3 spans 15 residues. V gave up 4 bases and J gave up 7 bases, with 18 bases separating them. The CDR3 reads CASSLGAGPSNEQFF. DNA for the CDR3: TGTGCCAGCAGCCTCGGGGCAGGGCCCAGTAATGAGCAGTTCTTC.

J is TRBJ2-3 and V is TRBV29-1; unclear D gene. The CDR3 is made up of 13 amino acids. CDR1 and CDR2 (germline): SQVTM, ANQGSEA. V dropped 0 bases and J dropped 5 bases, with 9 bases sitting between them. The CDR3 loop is CSVEEDAGDTQYF. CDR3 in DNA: TGCAGCGTTGAAGAAGACGCAGGAGATACGCAGTATTTT.

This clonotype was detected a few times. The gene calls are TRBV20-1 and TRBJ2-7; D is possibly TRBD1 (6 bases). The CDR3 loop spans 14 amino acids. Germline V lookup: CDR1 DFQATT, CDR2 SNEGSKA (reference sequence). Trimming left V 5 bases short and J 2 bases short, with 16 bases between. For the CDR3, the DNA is TGCAGTGCTTCCGCCCCAGGGGTTCCCTACGAGCAGTACTTC. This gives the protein CSASAPGVPYEQYF.

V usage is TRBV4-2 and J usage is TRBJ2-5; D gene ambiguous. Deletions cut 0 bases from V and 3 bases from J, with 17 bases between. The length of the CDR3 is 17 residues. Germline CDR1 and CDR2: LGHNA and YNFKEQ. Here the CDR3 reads CASSQDPGPTIEETQYF. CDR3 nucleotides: TGTGCCAGCAGCCAAGATCCCGGACCAACGATTGAAGAGACCCAGTACTTC.

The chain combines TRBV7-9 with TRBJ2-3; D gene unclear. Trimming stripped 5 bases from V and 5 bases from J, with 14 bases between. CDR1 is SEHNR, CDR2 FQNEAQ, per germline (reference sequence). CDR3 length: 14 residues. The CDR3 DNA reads TGTGCCAGCAGCCCCCCCAGGTCTGGAGATACGCAGTATTTT. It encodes CASSPPRSGDTQYF.

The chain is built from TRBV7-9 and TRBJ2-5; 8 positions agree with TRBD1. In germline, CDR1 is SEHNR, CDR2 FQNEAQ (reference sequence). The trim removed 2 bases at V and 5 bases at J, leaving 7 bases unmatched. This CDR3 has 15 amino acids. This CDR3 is CASSLPQGVGETQYF. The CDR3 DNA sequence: TGTGCCAGCAGCTTACCACAGGGGGTCGGGGAGACCCAGTACTTC.